This record covers a single T cell receptor beta chain. No antigen is known for it. These data come from a study of tumor-infiltrating lymphocytes in primary liver carcinoma. On the study more broadly: Each of the growths was stage T1-T3 N0M0, extending roughly 4.2 to 10 cm across. Productive TCRbeta read yields ran from roughly 3.9 to 6.8 million per sample and were similar between tissues. General observations from the study: The overlap of tumor-adjacent and tumor-blood pairs was smaller than that of tumor region pairs.

A constant-region primer served to make TCR beta cDNA from about 0.5 ug total RNA. ARM-PCR, slightly modified, supplied the TCR beta libraries through three nested multiplex PCR rounds. The first two PCR rounds used TRBV1-TRBV30 forward primers with a C-beta reverse primer, around 10 cycles each. TCRdb reanalysed the multiplex PCR reads using MiXCR and keeps one entry per CDR3 protein. The table has tens of thousands of distinct CDR3 sequences, roughly two thirds seen once. Starting material for RNA and DNA co-extraction consisted of about 17-31 mg of unsorted bulk tissue. The CDR3 sequence is 15 residues long. V gave up 5 bases and J gave up 4 bases, with 15 bases separating them.

The material sequenced was liver tumor tissue from sampling region 4. This sample's subset: tumor region T4, right-lateral pole. J is TRBJ2-1 and V is TRBV12-3 or TRBV12-4, with D possibly TRBD2 on 5 matching bases. The TCR originated in a man aged 35 to 55 with primary liver carcinoma and hepatitis B virus infection. The CDR3 DNA follows: TGTGCCAGCAGTCCTGACCCAGCGGCATACAATGAGCAGTTCTTC. Its translation: CASSPDPAAYNEQFF.